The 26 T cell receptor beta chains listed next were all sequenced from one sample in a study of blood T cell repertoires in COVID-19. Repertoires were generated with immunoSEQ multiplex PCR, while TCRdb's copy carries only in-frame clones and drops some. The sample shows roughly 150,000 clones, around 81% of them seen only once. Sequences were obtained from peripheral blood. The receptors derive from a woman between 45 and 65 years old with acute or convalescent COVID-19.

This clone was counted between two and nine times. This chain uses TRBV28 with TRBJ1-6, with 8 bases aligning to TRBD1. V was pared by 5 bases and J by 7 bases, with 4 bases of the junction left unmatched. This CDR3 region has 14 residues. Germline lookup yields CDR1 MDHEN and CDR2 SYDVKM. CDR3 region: CASSHGTGNSPLHF. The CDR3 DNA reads TGTGCCAGCAGTCACGGGACAGGCAATTCACCCCTCCACTTT. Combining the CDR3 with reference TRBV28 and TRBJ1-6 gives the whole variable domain DVKVTQSSRYLVKRTGEKVFLECVQDMDHENMFWYRQDPGLGLRLIYFSYDVKMKEKGDIPEGYSVSREKKERFSLILESASTNQTSMYLCASSHGTGNSPLHFGNGTRLTVT.

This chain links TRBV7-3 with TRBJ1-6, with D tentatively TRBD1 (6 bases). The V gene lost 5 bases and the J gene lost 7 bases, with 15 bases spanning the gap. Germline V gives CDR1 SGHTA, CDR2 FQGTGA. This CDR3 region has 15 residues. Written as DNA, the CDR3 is TGTGCCAGCAGCACCTCACAGGGCCTGAATTCACCCCTCCACTTT. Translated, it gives CASSTSQGLNSPLHF.

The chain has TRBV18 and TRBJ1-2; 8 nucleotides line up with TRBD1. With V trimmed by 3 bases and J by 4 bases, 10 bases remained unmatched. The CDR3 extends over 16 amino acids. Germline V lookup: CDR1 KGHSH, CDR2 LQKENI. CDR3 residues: CASSPRTGLISYGYTF. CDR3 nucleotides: TGTGCCAGCTCACCGAGGACAGGGTTAATTAGCTATGGCTACACCTTC.

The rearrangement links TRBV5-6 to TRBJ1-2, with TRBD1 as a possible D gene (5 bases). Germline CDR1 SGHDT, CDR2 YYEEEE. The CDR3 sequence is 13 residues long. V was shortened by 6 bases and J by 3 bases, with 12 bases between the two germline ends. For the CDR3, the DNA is TGTGCCAGCAAAGGGCAGGGTGACTATGGCTACACCTTC. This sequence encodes CASKGQGDYGYTF.

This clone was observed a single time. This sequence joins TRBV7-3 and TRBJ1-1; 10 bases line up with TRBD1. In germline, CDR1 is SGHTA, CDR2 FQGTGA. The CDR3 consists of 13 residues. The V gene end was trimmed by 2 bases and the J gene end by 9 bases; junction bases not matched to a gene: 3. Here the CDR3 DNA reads TGTGCCAGCAGCTTAGGGGACAGGGGTAAAGCTTTCTTT. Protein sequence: CASSLGDRGKAFF. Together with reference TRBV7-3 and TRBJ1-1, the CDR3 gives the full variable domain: GAGVSQTPSNKVTEKGKYVELRCDPISGHTALYWYRQSLGQGPEFLIYFQGTGAADDSGLPNDRFFAVRPEGSVSTLKIQRTERGDSAVYLCASSLGDRGKAFFGQGTRLTVV.

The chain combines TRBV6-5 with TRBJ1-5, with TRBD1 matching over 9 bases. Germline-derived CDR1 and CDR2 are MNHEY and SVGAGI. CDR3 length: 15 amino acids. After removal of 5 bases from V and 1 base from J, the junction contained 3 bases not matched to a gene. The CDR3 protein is CASSLQGASNQPQHF. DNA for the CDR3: TGTGCCAGCAGTCTACAGGGGGCAAGCAATCAGCCCCAGCATTTT.

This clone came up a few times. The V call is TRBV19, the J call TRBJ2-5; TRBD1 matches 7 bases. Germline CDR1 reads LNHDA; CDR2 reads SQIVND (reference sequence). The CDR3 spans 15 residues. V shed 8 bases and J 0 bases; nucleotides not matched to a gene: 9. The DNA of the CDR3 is TGTGCCAGTGAAGGGGGACAGATGGACCAAGAGACCCAGTACTTC. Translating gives CASEGGQMDQETQYF.

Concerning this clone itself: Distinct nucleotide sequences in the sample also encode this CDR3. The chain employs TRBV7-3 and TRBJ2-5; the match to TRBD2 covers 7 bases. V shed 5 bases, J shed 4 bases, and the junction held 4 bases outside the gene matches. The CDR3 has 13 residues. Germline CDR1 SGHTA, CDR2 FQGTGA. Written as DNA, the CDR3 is TGTGCCAGCAGCAGCGGGACCGGAGAGACCCAGTACTTC. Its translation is CASSSGTGETQYF.

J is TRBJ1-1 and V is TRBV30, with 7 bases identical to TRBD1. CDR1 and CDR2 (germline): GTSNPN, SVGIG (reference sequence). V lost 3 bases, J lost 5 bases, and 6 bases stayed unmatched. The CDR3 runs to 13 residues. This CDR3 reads CAWRGDSKTEAFF. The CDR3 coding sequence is TGTGCCTGGAGAGGGGACAGTAAGACTGAAGCTTTCTTT.

CDR3 bases: TGCGCCAGCAGCCTGCCTAGGGGATCGAACACTGAAGCTTTCTTT. It specifies CASSLPRGSNTEAFF. V is TRBV5-1 and J is TRBJ1-1, with a possible D match to TRBD1 (5 bases). Trimming removed 4 bases from V and 1 base from J, with 14 bases in between. Germline V CDR1 and CDR2: SGHRS, YFSETQ. The CDR3 is 15 residues long.

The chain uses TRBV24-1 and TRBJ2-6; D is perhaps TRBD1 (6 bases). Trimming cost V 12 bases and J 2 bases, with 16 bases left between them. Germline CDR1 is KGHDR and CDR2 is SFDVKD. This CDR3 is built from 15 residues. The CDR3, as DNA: TGTGCCGCAGGGGAACAGGGAGCTGGGGCCAACGTCCTGACTTTC. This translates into CAAGEQGAGANVLTF.

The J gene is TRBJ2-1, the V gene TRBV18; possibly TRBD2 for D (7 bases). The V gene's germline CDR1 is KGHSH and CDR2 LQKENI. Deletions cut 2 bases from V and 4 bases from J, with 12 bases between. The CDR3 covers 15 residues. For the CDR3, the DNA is TGTGCCAGCTCACCAGAGGGGGGGGCATACAATGAGCAGTTCTTC. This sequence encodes CASSPEGGAYNEQFF.

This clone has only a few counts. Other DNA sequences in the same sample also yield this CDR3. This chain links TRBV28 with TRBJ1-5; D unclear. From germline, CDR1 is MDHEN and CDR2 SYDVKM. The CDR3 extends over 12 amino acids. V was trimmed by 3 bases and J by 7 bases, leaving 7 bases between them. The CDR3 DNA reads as TGTGCCAGCAGTTTCTCAGGCCAGCCCCAGCATTTT. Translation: CASSFSGQPQHF.

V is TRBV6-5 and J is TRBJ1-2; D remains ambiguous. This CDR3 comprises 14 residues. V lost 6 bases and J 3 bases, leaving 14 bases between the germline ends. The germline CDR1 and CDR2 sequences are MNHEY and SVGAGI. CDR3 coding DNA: TGTGCCAGCAGAGCAACAGAAACCTACTATGGCTACACCTTC. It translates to CASRATETYYGYTF.

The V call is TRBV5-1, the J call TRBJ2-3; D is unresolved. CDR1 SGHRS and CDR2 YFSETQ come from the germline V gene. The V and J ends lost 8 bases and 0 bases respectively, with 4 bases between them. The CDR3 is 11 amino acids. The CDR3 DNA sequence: TGCGCCAGGTCTAGCACAGATACGCAGTATTTT. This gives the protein CARSSTDTQYF.

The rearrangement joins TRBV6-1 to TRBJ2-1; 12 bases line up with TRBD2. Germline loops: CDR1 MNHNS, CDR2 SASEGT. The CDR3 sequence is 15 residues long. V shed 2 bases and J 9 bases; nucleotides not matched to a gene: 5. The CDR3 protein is CASSEILAGGGEQFF. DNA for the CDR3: TGTGCCAGCAGTGAAATACTAGCGGGGGGAGGTGAGCAGTTCTTC.

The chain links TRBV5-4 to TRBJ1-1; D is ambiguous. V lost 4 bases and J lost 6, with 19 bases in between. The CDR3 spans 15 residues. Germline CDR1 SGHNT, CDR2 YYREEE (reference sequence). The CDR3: CASSVGSFDGAEAFF. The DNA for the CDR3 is TGTGCCAGCAGCGTCGGGAGTTTTGACGGCGCTGAAGCTTTCTTT. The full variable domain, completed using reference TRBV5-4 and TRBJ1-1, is ETGVTQSPTHLIKTRGQQVTLRCSSQSGHNTVSWYQQALGQGPQFIFQYYREEENGRGNFPPRFSGLQFPNYSSELNVNALELDDSALYLCASSVGSFDGAEAFFGQGTRLTVV.

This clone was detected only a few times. The CDR3 DNA is TGTGCCAGCAGCTTAGTAGGGACAGGGGGCACGAACACTGAAGCTTTCTTT. Translated: CASSLVGTGGTNTEAFF. V is TRBV7-2 and J is TRBJ1-1; 12 nucleotides match TRBD1. This CDR3 region has 17 residues. With 1 base clipped from V and 1 base from J, the junction kept 4 bases outside the gene matches. Germline lookup yields CDR1 SGHTA and CDR2 FQGNSA.

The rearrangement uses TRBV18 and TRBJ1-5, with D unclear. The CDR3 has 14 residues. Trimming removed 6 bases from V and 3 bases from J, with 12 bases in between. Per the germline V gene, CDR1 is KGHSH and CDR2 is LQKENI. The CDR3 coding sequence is TGTGCCAGCTCCCGGGAGGGCCCCAATCAGCCCCAGCATTTT. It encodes CASSREGPNQPQHF.

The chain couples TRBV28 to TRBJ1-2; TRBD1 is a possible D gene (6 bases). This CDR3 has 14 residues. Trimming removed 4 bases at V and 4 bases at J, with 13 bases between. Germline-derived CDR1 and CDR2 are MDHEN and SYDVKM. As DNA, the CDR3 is TGTGCCAGCAGTTCTATACAGGGTTCCTATGGCTACACCTTC. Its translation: CASSSIQGSYGYTF.

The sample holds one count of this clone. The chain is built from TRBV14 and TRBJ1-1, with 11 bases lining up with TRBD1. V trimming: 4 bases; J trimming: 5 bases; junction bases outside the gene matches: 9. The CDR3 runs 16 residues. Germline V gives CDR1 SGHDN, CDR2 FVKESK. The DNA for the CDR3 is TGTGCCAGCAGCCTCCTGGGGGGACAGGGGGGGACTGAAGCTTTCTTT. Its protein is CASSLLGGQGGTEAFF.

The CDR3: CASGSGGTGSGYTF. The DNA of the CDR3 is TGTGCTAGTGGGTCAGGGGGCACGGGTTCTGGCTACACCTTC. The chain is built from TRBV12-5 and TRBJ1-2, with 8 bases fitting TRBD1. After removal of 6 bases from V and 7 bases from J, the junction contained 10 bases not matched to a gene. This CDR3 has 14 amino acids. Germline V gene data show CDR1 as LGHNT and CDR2 as FRNRAP.

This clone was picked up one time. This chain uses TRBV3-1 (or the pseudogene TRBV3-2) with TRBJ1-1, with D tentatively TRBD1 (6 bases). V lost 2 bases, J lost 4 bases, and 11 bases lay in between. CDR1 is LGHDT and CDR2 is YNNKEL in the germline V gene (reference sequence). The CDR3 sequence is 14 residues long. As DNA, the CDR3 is TGTGCCAGCAGCCAATTAGGGGGAAGCACTGAAGCTTTCTTT. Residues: CASSQLGGSTEAFF.

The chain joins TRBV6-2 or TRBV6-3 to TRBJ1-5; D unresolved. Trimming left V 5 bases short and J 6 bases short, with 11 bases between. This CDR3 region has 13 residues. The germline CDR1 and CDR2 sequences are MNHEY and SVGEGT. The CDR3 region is CASSLGETQPQHF. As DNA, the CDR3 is TGTGCCAGCAGTCTCGGGGAAACTCAGCCCCAGCATTTT.

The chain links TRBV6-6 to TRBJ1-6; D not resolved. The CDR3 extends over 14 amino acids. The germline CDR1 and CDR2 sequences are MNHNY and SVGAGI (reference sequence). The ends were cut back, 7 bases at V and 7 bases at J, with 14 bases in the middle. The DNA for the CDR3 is TGTGCCAGCAATCCGGTTTCAGGCAATTCACCCCTCCACTTT. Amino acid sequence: CASNPVSGNSPLHF.

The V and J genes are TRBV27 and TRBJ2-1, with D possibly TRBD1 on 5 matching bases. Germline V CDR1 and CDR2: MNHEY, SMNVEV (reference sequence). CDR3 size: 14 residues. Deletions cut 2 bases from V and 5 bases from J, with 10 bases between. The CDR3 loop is CASSLLGLNNEQFF. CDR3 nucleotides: TGTGCCAGCAGTTTACTGGGGCTCAACAATGAGCAGTTCTTC.